This T cell receptor (beta chain) was profiled in a study of a mutant IDH1 vaccine in newly diagnosed glioma. Across the whole study: Eight vaccinations were given in weeks 1, 3, 5, 7, 11, 15, 19 and 23. Vaccines were first given 4-6 weeks after radiotherapy alone, or with temozolomide cycles. Before enrollment, the patients had been treated with radiotherapy alone, temozolomide alone, or both together. Most of them had received both.

Sample time point: week 5, during vaccination. Vaccination used 300 ug of mutant IDH1 20-mer peptide per dose, with topical imiquimod. The donor cohort comprised cases of new WHO grade 3 or 4 IDH1-mutant, ATRX-lost astrocytoma. To note about this clone: Its matching antigen is unknown.

V was shortened by 4 bases and J by 3 bases, with 9 bases between the two germline ends. The CDR3 contains 13 residues. CDR1 SGHNT and CDR2 YENEEA come from the germline V gene. TCRdb's copy holds only in-frame clones and misses some; the assay was immunoSEQ multiplex PCR. The sample contains 27,000 or so clones, around four fifths of which appear only once. The rearrangement links TRBV11-3 to TRBJ1-1; no clear D gene. Sequencing used PBMCs, obtained from a glioma patient whose treatment included an IDH1 peptide vaccine. The TCR sequence derives from a man in his forties with glioma. Some clones in this sample may be carry-over from other donors' samples. For the CDR3, the DNA is TGTGCCAGCAGCTCACTTACGGACACTGAAGCTTTCTTT. Translation gives CASSSLTDTEAFF.